This TCR beta chain was documented in a study of cytomegalovirus exposure and HLA in healthy donors. In the PCR, 60 Vbeta and 13 Jbeta primers were used. Assay used: immunoSEQ multiplex PCR; TCRdb lists only in-frame clones, some missing. Its table records 80,000 to 95,000 clones. The CDR3 is 13 residues long. Germline values: CDR1 SQVTM, CDR2 ANQGSEA. Notes on the study in general: Per a prior analysis, the majority of TCR beta V segments were productive roughly 87% or roughly 30% of the time.

As regards this clone: The antigen is not known.

J is TRBJ2-5 and V is TRBV29-1; D might be TRBD1 (6 bases). The J call may be faulty, since TRBJ2-7 better matches the DNA end. The TCR was taken from a man aged 45 to 65 in good health and CMV-seropositive. Sequences were obtained from PBMCs. The CDR3 coding sequence is TGCAGCGTTGCGTCGGGACACTCCTACGAGCAGTACTTC. This encodes CSVASGHSYEQYF.